The 2 T cell receptor beta chains below all came from one sample that was sequenced in a study of metastatic and nonmetastatic thyroid tumors. Thyroid surgery was preceded by no treatment in any patient. TCRdb reanalyzed the PCR reads via MiXCR. The top ten hold about 30% of the sample, which has some 25,000 clones, around 20% seen once. Material: blood. These receptors were obtained from a male donor with papillary thyroid cancer or a benign thyroid nodule (not recorded which). Some clones in this sample may be carry-over from other donors' samples.

CDR3 sequence (DNA): TGTGCCAGCAGTTACTCTAGGACAGTCACAGATACGCAGTATTTT. Amino acids: CASSYSRTVTDTQYF. The rearrangement uses TRBV6-2 or TRBV6-3 and TRBJ2-3, with D possibly being TRBD1 (6 bases). V was trimmed by 0 bases and J by 2 bases, leaving 9 bases between them. CDR1 is MNHEY, CDR2 SVGEGT, per germline. CDR3 length equals 15 residues.

This clone has ten or more counts. The V gene is TRBV24-1, the J gene TRBJ1-2, with D perhaps matching TRBD1 (5 bases). Trimming left V 4 bases short and J 8 bases short, with 16 bases between. The CDR3 is made up of 14 amino acids. Germline lookup yields CDR1 KGHDR and CDR2 SFDVKD. As DNA, the CDR3 is TGTGCCACCAGTGACGTGGGGGGGTTTGAGGGCTACACCTTC. It codes for CATSDVGGFEGYTF.